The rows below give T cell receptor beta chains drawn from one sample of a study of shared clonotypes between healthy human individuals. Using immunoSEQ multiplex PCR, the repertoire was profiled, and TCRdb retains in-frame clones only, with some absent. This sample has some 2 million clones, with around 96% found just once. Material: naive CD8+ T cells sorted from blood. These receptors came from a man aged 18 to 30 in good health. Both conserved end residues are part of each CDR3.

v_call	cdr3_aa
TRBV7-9	CASSSTGSSYEQYF
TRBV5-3	CARSLGDGTSGGDQYF
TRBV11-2	CASSLGPGPYEQYF
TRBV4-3	CASSQWGAGTYNEQFF
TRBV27	CASNRGLGKDTQYF
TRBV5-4	CASSRRGTYGYTF
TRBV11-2	CASSFSGGAYEQYF
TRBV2	CASSTHGGDAGELFF
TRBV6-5	CASSFLQGNGYTF
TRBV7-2	CASTLGRGEYEQYF
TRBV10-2	CASSAGPGASNQPQHF
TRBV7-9	CASSLQGRGQQETQYF
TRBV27	CASSLSFQGAYEQYF
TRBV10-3	CATRKENDNEQFF
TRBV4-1	CASSHGSSANTGELFF
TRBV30	CAWTQTSGPYNEQFF
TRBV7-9	CASSYPGTRYNEQFF
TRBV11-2	CASSLGWGPEQETQYF
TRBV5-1	CASSLVPGQSSYEQYF
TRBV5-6	CASSLALETQYF
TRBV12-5	CASGHRLRVRQPQHF
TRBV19	CASSIGSSTTDTQYF